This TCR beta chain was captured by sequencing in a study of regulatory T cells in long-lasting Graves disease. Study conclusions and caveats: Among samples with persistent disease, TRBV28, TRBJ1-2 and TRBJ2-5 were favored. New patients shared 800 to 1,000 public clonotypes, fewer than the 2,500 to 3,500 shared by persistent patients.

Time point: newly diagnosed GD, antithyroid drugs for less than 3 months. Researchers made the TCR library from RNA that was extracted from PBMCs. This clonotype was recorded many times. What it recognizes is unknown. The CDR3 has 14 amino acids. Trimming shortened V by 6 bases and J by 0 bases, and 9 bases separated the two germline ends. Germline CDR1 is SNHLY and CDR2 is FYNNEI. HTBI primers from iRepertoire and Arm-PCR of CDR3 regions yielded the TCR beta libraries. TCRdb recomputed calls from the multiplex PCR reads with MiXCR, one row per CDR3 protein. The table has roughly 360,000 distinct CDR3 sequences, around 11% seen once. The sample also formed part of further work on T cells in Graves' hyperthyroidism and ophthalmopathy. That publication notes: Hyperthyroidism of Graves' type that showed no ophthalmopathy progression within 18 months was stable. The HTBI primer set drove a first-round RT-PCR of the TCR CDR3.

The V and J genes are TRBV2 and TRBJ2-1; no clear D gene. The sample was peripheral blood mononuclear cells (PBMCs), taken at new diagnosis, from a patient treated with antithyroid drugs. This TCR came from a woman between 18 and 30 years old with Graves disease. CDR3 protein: CASSMSDSYNEQFF. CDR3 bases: TGTGCCAGCAGCATGAGCGACTCCTACAATGAGCAGTTCTTC.